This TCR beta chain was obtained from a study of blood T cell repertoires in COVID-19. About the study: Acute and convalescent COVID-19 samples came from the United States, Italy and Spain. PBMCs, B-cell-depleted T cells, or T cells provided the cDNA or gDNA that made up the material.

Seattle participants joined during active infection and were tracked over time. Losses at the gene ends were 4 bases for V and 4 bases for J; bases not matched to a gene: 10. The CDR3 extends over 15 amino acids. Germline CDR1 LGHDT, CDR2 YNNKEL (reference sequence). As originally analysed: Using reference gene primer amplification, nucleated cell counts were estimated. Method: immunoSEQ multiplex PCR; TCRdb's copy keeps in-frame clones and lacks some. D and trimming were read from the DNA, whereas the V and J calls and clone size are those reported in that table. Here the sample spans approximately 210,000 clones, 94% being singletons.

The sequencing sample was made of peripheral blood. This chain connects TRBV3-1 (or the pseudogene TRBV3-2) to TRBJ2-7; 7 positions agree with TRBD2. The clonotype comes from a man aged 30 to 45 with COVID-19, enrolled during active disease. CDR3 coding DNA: TGTGCCAGCAGCCTCCATGGGGGGGATTCTTACGAGCAGTACTTC. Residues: CASSLHGGDSYEQYF.